The following is a T cell receptor (beta chain) sequence with its context. Its antigen remains unidentified. The CDR3 runs to 13 residues. Trimming took off 5 bases at V and 8 bases at J, with 14 bases between the two ends. CDR1 is SGHNT, CDR2 YYREEE, per germline (reference sequence). There were likely unrecorded immune exposures, though donors were nominally healthy when sampled. This entry is derived from a study of cytomegalovirus exposure and HLA in healthy donors. General observations from the study: A previous analysis found most TCR beta V segments productive roughly 87% or roughly 30% of the time. Researchers counted around 180 TCR beta chains as cytomegalovirus-associated. TRBV6-2, TRBV6-3 and other indistinguishable V segments were excluded.

It was with 60 Vbeta and 13 Jbeta primers that the PCR ran. Libraries were prepared by immunoSEQ multiplex PCR; TCRdb keeps only in-frame clonotypes and omits some of them. The data contain about 150,000 clones, roughly 80% of them singletons. This receptor was obtained from a male donor in good health and CMV-seronegative. The chain couples TRBV5-4 to TRBJ2-4, with a possible D match to TRBD1 (8 bases). Specimen: PBMCs. The CDR3 sequence is CASSRTGRDIQYF. CDR3 nucleotide sequence: TGTGCCAGCAGTCGGACAGGGAGGGACATTCAGTACTTC.